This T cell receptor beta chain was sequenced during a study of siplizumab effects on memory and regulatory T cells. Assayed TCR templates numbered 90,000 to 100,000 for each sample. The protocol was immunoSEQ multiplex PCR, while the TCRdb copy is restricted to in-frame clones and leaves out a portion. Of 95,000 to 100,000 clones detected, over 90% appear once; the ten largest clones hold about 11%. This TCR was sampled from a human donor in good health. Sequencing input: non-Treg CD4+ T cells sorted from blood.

The CDR3 DNA sequence: TGCGCCAGCAGCTTGCTAGCGGGAGTTTCCAATGAGCAGTTCTTC. As protein: CASSLLAGVSNEQFF. The chain carries TRBV5-1 and TRBJ2-1; 10 bases match TRBD2. The V gene end was trimmed by 1 base and the J gene end by 6 bases; junction bases not matched to a gene: 4. The germline gives CDR1 SGHRS, CDR2 YFSETQ. This CDR3 spans 15 amino acids.